The clone carrying this TCR beta chain was recorded a few times. Antigen unknown. This sample was included in a study of T cells after yellow fever vaccination. Study-wide results and caveats: Abundant clonotypes from the bulk population could have been carried over as contaminants into FACS-sorted repertoires.

TCRdb used MiXCR to reprocess the 5' RACE reads, holding one entry per CDR3 protein. The table shows 300,000 to 400,000 distinct CDR3 sequences, with 8.7% occurring only once. This specimen consisted of PBMCs, obtained on the day of the first yellow fever vaccination. The source is a man aged 18 to 29 who received the YFV17D yellow fever vaccine.

The CDR3 reads CASSIGAWGLNEQFF. CDR3 coding DNA: TGTGCCAGTAGTATCGGAGCCTGGGGGCTGAATGAGCAGTTCTTC. The rearrangement joins TRBV19 to TRBJ2-1; tentatively, D is TRBD1 (6 bases). Deletions cut 3 bases from V and 7 bases from J, with 16 bases between. Looked up from germline, CDR1 is LNHDA and CDR2 is SQIVND (reference sequence). This CDR3 is built from 15 residues.